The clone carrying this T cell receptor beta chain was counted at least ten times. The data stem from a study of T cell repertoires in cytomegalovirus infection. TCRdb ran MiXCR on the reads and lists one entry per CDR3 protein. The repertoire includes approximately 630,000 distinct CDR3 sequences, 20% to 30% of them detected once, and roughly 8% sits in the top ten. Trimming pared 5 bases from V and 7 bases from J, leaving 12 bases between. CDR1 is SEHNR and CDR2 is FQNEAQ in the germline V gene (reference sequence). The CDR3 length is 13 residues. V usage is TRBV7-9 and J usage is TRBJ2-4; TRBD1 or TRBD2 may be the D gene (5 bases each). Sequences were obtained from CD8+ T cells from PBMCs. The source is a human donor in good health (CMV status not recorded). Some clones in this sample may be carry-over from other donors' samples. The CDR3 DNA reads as TGTGCCAGCAGCCATTTTGAGGGGAACATTCAGTACTTC. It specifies CASSHFEGNIQYF.